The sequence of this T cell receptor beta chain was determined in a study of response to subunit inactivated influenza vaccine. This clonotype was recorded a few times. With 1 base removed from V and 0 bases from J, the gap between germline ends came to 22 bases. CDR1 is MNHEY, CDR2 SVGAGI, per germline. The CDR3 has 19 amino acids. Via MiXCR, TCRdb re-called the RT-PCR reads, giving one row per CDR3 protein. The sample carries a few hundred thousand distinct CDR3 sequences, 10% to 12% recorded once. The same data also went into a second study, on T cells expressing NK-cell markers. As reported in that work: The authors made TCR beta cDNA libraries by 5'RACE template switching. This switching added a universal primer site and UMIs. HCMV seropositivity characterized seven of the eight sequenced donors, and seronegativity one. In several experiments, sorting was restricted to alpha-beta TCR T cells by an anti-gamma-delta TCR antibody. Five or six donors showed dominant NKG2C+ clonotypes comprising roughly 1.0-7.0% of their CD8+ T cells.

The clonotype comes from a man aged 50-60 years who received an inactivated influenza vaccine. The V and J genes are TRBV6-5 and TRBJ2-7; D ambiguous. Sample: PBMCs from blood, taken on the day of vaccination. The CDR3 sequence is CASSYFSPLVSVGSYEQYF. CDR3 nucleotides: TGTGCCAGCAGTTACTTTTCCCCCCTCGTGAGTGTGGGCTCCTACGAGCAGTACTTC.